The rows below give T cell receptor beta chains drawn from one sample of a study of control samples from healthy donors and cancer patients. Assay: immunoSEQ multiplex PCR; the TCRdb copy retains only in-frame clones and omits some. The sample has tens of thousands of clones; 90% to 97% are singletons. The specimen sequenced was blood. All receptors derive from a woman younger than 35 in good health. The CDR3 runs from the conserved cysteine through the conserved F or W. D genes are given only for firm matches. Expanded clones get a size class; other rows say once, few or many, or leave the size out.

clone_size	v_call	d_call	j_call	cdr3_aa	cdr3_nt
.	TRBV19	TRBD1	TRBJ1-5	CASSKDRGSNQPQHF	TGTGCCAGTAGTAAGGACAGGGGGAGCAATCAGCCCCAGCATTTT
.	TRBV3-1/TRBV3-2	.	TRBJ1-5	CASSHAQPQHF	TGTGCCAGCAGCCATGCTCAGCCCCAGCATTTT
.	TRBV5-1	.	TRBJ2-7	CASSLVVSPYEQYF	TGCGCCAGCAGCTTGGTAGTTTCACCCTACGAGCAGTACTTC
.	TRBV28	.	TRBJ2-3	CASSLRGSSTDTQYF	TGTGCCAGCAGTCTTCGGGGGAGTAGCACAGATACGCAGTATTTT
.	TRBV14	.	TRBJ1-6	CASSQAGDSPLHF	TGTGCCAGCAGCCAAGCCGGGGACTCACCCCTCCACTTT
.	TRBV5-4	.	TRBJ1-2	CASSPLGGDYGYTF	TGTGCCAGCAGCCCCCTGGGGGGAGACTATGGCTACACCTTC
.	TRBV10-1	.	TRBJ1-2	CASSEGQYYGYTF	TGCGCCAGCAGTGAGGGGCAGTACTATGGCTACACCTTC
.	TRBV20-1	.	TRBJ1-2	CSAPAGYGYTF	TGCAGTGCTCCGGCGGGGTATGGCTACACCTTC
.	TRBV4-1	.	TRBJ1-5	CASSQVDGQPQHF	TGCGCCAGCAGCCAAGTGGACGGACAGCCCCAGCATTTT
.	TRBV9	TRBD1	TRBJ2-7	CASSVDRGSNEQYF	TGTGCCAGCAGCGTAGACAGGGGCAGCAACGAGCAGTACTTC
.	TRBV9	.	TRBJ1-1	CASSVGGYTEAFF	TGTGCCAGCAGCGTAGGCGGGTACACTGAAGCTTTCTTT
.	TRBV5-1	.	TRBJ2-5	CASSLEWADETQYF	TGCGCCAGCAGCTTGGAATGGGCTGATGAGACCCAGTACTTC
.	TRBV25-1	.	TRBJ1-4	CASSDPEHPTEKLFF	TGTGCCAGCAGTGACCCGGAACATCCTACGGAAAAACTGTTTTTT
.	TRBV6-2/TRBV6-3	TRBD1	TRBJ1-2	CASSWTGEYGYTF	TGTGCCAGCAGCTGGACAGGGGAATATGGCTACACCTTC
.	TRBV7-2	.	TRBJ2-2	CASSLEPSGELFF	TGTGCCAGCAGCCTAGAACCCTCCGGGGAGCTGTTTTTT
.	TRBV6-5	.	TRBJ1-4	CASSDQKGFNEKLFF	TGTGCCAGCAGCGACCAAAAAGGGTTTAATGAAAAACTGTTTTTT
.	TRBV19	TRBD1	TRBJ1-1	CASSPGDRGGTEAFF	TGTGCCAGTAGTCCGGGCGACAGGGGAGGCACTGAAGCTTTCTTT
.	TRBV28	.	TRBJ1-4	CASSSSRLEKLFF	TGTGCCAGCAGTTCTTCCCGGCTCGAAAAACTGTTTTTT
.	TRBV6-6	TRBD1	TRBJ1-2	CASSYKQTGTVGYTF	TGTGCCAGCAGTTACAAACAGACAGGGACGGTTGGCTACACCTTC
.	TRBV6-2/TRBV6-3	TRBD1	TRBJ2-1	CASSYRDSYNEQFF	TGTGCCAGCAGTTACCGGGACAGCTACAATGAGCAGTTCTTC
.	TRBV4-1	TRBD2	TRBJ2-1	CASSQAPSGGAVEQFF	TGCGCCAGCAGCCAAGCCCCCAGCGGGGGGGCGGTTGAGCAGTTCTTC
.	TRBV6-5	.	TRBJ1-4	CASSLSVENEKLFF	TGTGCCAGCAGTTTAAGCGTGGAGAATGAAAAACTGTTTTTT
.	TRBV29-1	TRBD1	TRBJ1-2	CSVDRPGTGYGYTF	TGCAGCGTTGACCGTCCGGGGACAGGCTATGGCTACACCTTC
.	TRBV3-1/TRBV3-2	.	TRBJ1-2	CASSTNYGYTF	TGTGCCAGCAGTACTAACTATGGCTACACCTTC
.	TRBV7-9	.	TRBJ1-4	CASSVGHGNEKLFF	TGTGCCAGCAGCGTGGGACATGGTAATGAAAAACTGTTTTTT
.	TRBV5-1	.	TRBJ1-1	CASSLAYGIDTEAFF	TGCGCCAGCAGCTTGGCCTACGGAATTGACACTGAAGCTTTCTTT
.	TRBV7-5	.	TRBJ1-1	CARSSRVTEAFF	TGTGCCAGAAGCTCCAGGGTCACTGAAGCTTTCTTT
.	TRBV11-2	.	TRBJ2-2	CASSLLGGNTGELFF	TGTGCCAGCAGCTTACTGGGGGGGAACACCGGGGAGCTGTTTTTT
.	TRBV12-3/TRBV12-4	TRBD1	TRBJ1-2	CASSRGQNYGYTF	TGTGCCAGCAGCCGGGGACAGAACTATGGCTACACCTTC
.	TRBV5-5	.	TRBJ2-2	CASSLKGNTGELFF	TGTGCCAGCAGCTTGAAGGGGAACACCGGGGAGCTGTTTTTT
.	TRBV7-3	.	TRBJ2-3	CASSPGGGGPNTQYF	TGTGCCAGCAGCCCAGGGGGCGGGGGCCCGAATACGCAGTATTTT
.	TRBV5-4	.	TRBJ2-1	CASSPGDYALGKNEQFF	TGTGCCAGCAGCCCCGGAGATTACGCTTTGGGGAAAAATGAGCAGTTCTTC
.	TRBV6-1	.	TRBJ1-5	CASSEEPDSQNQPQHF	TGTGCCAGCAGTGAAGAACCGGACAGCCAGAATCAGCCCCAGCATTTT
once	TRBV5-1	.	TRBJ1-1	CASSLITGMNTEAFF	TGCGCCAGCAGCTTGATAACCGGGATGAACACTGAAGCTTTCTTT
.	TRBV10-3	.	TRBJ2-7	CAISESEGEGHEQYF	TGTGCCATCAGTGAGTCAGAGGGAGAAGGCCACGAGCAGTACTTC
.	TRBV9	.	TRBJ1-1	CASSVAGGKNTEAFF	TGTGCCAGCAGCGTAGCTGGGGGGAAGAACACTGAAGCTTTCTTT
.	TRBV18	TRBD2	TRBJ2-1	CASSERLADNEQFF	TGTGCCAGCTCGGAAAGACTAGCGGACAATGAGCAGTTCTTC
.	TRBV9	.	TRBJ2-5	CASSVVGADQETQYF	TGTGCCAGCAGCGTAGTCGGGGCTGACCAAGAGACCCAGTACTTC
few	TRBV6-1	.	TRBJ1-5	CASSEVAEGYQPQHF	TGTGCCAGCAGTGAAGTGGCCGAGGGGTATCAGCCCCAGCATTTT
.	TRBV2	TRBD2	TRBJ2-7	CASSGRWGTRPYEQYF	TGTGCCAGCAGCGGCCGGTGGGGGACTAGGCCCTACGAGCAGTACTTC
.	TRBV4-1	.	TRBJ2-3	CASSQGWSDLNVGQYF	TGCGCCAGCAGCCAAGGATGGTCGGATCTAAACGTGGGGCAGTATTTT
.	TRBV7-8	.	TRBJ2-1	CASSFEAFLSYNEQFF	TGTGCCAGCAGCTTCGAGGCCTTCCTCTCCTACAATGAGCAGTTCTTC
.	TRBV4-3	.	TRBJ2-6	CASSQEGLGTGAGANVLTF	TGCGCCAGCAGCCAAGAGGGATTAGGAACCGGTGCTGGGGCCAACGTCCTGACTTTC
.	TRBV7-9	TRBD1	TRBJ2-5	CASSLNYRGQETQYF	TGTGCCAGCAGCTTAAATTACAGGGGACAAGAGACCCAGTACTTC
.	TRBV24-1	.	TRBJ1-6	CAISEGDSPLHF	TGTGCCATCTCGGAGGGGGATTCACCCCTCCACTTT
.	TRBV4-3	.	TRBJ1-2	CASSQDRAYGYTF	TGCGCCAGCAGCCAAGACAGGGCGTATGGCTACACCTTC
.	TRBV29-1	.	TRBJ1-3	CSVRTAGNTIYF	TGCAGCGTTCGCACAGCTGGAAACACCATATATTTT
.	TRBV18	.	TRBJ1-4	CASSPRWGEGNEKLFF	TGTGCCAGCTCACCAAGATGGGGCGAGGGTAATGAAAAACTGTTTTTT
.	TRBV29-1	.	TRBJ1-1	CSVEETMNTEAFF	TGCAGCGTTGAAGAGACTATGAACACTGAAGCTTTCTTT
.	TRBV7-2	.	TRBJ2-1	CASSLVPDLTYNEQFF	TGTGCCAGCAGCCTCGTTCCGGACCTAACCTACAATGAGCAGTTCTTC
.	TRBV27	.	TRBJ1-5	CASSFYSNQPQHF	TGTGCCAGCAGTTTCTATAGCAATCAGCCCCAGCATTTT
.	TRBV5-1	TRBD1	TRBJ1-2	CARLSGTGEDYGYTF	TGCGCCAGATTATCCGGGACAGGGGAAGACTATGGCTACACCTTC
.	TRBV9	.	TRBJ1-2	CASSVGGVKDYGYTF	TGTGCCAGCAGCGTAGGGGGTGTTAAGGACTATGGCTACACCTTC
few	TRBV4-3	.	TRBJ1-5	CASSQDWDRGNQPQHF	TGCGCCAGCAGCCAAGATTGGGATCGGGGCAATCAGCCCCAGCATTTT
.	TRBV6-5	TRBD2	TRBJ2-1	CAIAAGTSDANEQFF	TGTGCCATCGCCGCCGGGACTAGCGATGCCAATGAGCAGTTCTTC
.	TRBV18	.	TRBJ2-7	CASSPGLLDYEQYF	TGTGCCAGCTCACCGGGACTCCTGGACTACGAGCAGTACTTC